The clone carrying this T cell receptor beta chain showed up many times. No antigen is known for it. The sample comes from a study of spatial heterogeneity in lung cancer. Per the germline V gene, CDR1 is SGHAT and CDR2 is FQDESV (reference sequence). The CDR3 sequence is 14 residues long. V lost 4 bases and J 6 bases, leaving 16 bases between the germline ends. TCRdb re-analysed the 5' RACE reads in MiXCR, keeping a single row per CDR3 protein. Altogether 22,000 or so distinct CDR3 sequences are present, 4.6% being singletons, with the ten largest covering roughly 36%. Broader study findings: In blood, ubiquitous expanded tumor TCRs appeared more at resection than follow-up.

Indicated time point: sample taken at primary tumor resection. Without sorting, whole RNA was sequenced from tumor, nontumor lung or frozen PBMC. The clonotype originates from a male donor with early-stage non-small cell lung cancer. The chain is built from TRBV11-1 and TRBJ2-7, with D tentatively TRBD2 (5 bases). The source material was PBMCs, sampled at surgery. The CDR3 sequence is CASSSSGNSREQYF. The CDR3 nucleotides read TGTGCCAGCAGCTCATCCGGGAATTCTCGCGAGCAGTACTTC.